One sample yielded the 11 T cell receptor beta chains listed below, sequenced in a study of blood T cells in healthy people across ages. Next came a second PCR, run for about 7 to 12 cycles, which used a sample-barcoded 5' primer along with a J-beta primer mix. TCRdb analysed the 5' RACE reads with MiXCR anew, one entry per CDR3 protein. This repertoire shows hundreds of thousands of distinct CDR3 sequences, 29% found once; its top ten account for 15% to 20%. Sequencing was carried out using blood. Every receptor here comes from a woman at least 80 years old in good health.

This chain uses TRBV11-2 with TRBJ1-4; 9 bases align to TRBD1. V gave up 6 bases and J gave up 5 bases; unmatched junction bases: 7. Germline CDR1 reads SGHAT; CDR2 reads FQNNGV. This CDR3 has 15 amino acids. The CDR3 reads CASSLDRGRNEKLFF. The CDR3 DNA sequence: TGTGCCAGCAGTCTGGACAGGGGACGGAATGAAAAACTGTTTTTT. The whole variable domain, remainder taken from reference TRBV11-2 and TRBJ1-4, is EAGVAQSPRYKIIEKRQSVAFWCNPISGHATLYWYQQILGQGPKLLIQFQNNGVVDDSQLPKDRFSAERLKGVDSTLKIQPAKLEDSAVYLCASSLDRGRNEKLFFGSGTQLSVL.

About this clonotype itself: This could be a read error, since a much larger clone is one nucleotide away. This sequence joins TRBV5-1 and TRBJ2-7; 10 nucleotides match TRBD2. V lost 5 bases to trimming and J lost 7 bases; unmatched junction nucleotides: 12. The CDR3 length is 15 residues. The V gene's germline CDR1 is SGHRS and CDR2 YFSETQ. CDR3 in amino acids: CASSIGSGGANEQYF. The DNA for the CDR3 is TGCGCCAGCAGTATAGGGAGCGGGGGGGCAAATGAGCAGTACTTC.

This sequence joins TRBV24-1 and TRBJ1-2; 9 positions match TRBD1. This CDR3 is built from 15 residues. CDR1 is KGHDR and CDR2 is SFDVKD in the germline V gene. J was trimmed by 3 bases and V by 5 bases; bases with no gene match: 6. The chain's CDR3 is CATSARTGVDYGYTF. Written as DNA, the CDR3 is TGTGCCACCAGTGCCAGGACAGGGGTTGACTATGGCTACACCTTC.

V gene TRBV5-6 combines with J gene TRBJ1-2; perhaps TRBD1 as D (5 bases). This CDR3 region has 17 residues. Germline CDR1 and CDR2: SGHDT and YYEEEE. The V end was cut by 4 bases, the J end by 5 bases, with 24 bases between. The DNA for the CDR3 is TGTGCCAGCAGCCACCCGGGGCGACTGCATAAAAAGTATGGCTACACCTTC. Translating gives CASSHPGRLHKKYGYTF.

A word on this clonotype: A much more abundant neighbour one base away suggests this may be a read error. The rearrangement uses TRBV12-3 or TRBV12-4 and TRBJ2-7; 7 positions agree with TRBD1. J lost 12 bases, V lost 5 bases, and 10 bases had no gene match. The CDR3 runs to 12 residues. The CDR3 protein is CASSPRQGVGYF. DNA of the CDR3: TGTGCCAGCAGTCCGCGACAGGGCGTAGGGTACTTC.

Comment on this clonotype: A read error is possible here, since a much larger clone lies one base away. This chain connects TRBV10-3 to TRBJ1-5; TRBD1 agrees at 7 bases. Trimming cost V 8 bases and J 6 bases; bases outside gene matches: 7. This CDR3 has 13 residues. CDR1 and CDR2 from the germline V gene are ENHRY and SYGVKD. CDR3 loop: CAIGAGDSQPQHF. CDR3 in DNA: TGTGCCATCGGAGCAGGGGACAGTCAGCCCCAGCATTTT.

Concerning this clonotype: A much larger clonotype is one base distant, so this may be a read error. The chain recombines TRBV20-1 with TRBJ2-3; tentative D call: TRBD2 (6 bases). Trimming took 6 bases from V and 1 from J, leaving 17 bases between them. The CDR3 is 15 residues long. Germline V gene data show CDR1 as DFQATT and CDR2 as SNEGSKA (reference sequence). The CDR3 region has the DNA TGCAGTGCCGGAGTGGCCACGGGAGGCACAGATACGCAGTATTTT. It encodes CSAGVATGGTDTQYF.

This clonotype was counted ten times or more. J is TRBJ2-5 and V is TRBV7-2; tentatively, D is TRBD1 or TRBD2 (5 bases each). The V gene's germline CDR1 is SGHTA and CDR2 FQGNSA. The CDR3 contains 15 residues. The V and J ends lost 5 bases and 2 bases respectively, with 15 bases between them. CDR3 bases: TGTGCCAGCAGCCTCGACCCGGGACGACAAGAGACCCAGTACTTC. Translating gives CASSLDPGRQETQYF.

Many counts were recorded for this clonotype. The chain couples TRBV3-1 to TRBJ2-5, with TRBD1 identical over 11 bases. Germline V gene lookup returns CDR1 LGHDT and CDR2 YNNKEL (reference sequence). After removal of 6 bases from V and 5 bases from J, the junction contained 8 bases not matched to a gene. This CDR3 comprises 15 residues. In DNA, the CDR3 is TGTGCCAGCAGGCGAGGACAGGGGGCGTTCGAGACCCAGTACTTC. Its protein product is CASRRGQGAFETQYF.

This clonotype was seen more than once but under ten times. The chain couples TRBV5-1 to TRBJ1-1; D ambiguous. From germline, CDR1 is SGHRS and CDR2 YFSETQ. Trimming took off 4 bases at V and 7 bases at J, with 14 bases between the two ends. CDR3 length equals 13 residues. In DNA, the CDR3 is TGCGCCAGCAGCCGTGAGGGAATTGATGAAGCTTTCTTT. Translation: CASSREGIDEAFF. Variable domain in full (rest from reference TRBV5-1 and TRBJ1-1): KAGVTQTPRYLIKTRGQQVTLSCSPISGHRSVSWYQQTPGQGLQFLFEYFSETQRNKGNFPGRFSGRQFSNSRSEMNVSTLELGDSALYLCASSREGIDEAFFGQGTRLTVV.

The chain recombines TRBV12-3 or TRBV12-4 with TRBJ1-5, with D hard to call. The ends were cut back, 5 bases at V and 3 bases at J, with 14 bases in the middle. This CDR3 spans 15 amino acids. The CDR3 loop is CASSPTLNANQPQHF. The DNA of the CDR3 is TGTGCCAGCAGTCCTACCCTCAACGCCAATCAGCCCCAGCATTTT.